Below, one TCR beta chain is given with its context. Its antigen remains unidentified. No base-level quality is on record; no much larger clone is a single base apart. Receptor libraries were prepared by 5' RACE. Sequencing used a NextSeq 500. Unique molecular identifiers were attached to individual cDNA molecules in the TCR library protocol so that sequencing error and PCR bias could be corrected. Both TCR alpha and beta chains were sequenced, and tight co-correlation was observed between alpha and beta sequence abundances in each sample. On the study's bioinformatics: V gene, J gene and CDR3 annotation of TCR sequences was performed with Decombinator V4. Expanded TCRs were defined as changing significantly between any two time points under a Poisson model with p below 0.0001. TCR abundances were normalised to the total number of TCRs sequenced per sample and were expressed as counts per million. MAIT TCRs were defined by TRAV1-2 paired with TRAJ12, TRAJ20 or TRAJ33, and iNKT TCRs by TRAV10 paired with TRAJ18. VDJdb, accessed on 1 November 2021, was searched for TCRs annotated for CMV, EBV and SARS-CoV-2, and TCRs annotated for more than one antigen were excluded. TCRdb cleaned the public reads at Q25 with fastp, built clones with MiXCR and kept in-frame beta chains. CDR3 protein duplicates are merged, each entry listing the most common genes and DNA. The V and J calls follow TCRdb's processing rather than the paper's. The sample table contains around 83,000 distinct CDR3 sequences; only one count was recorded for about 12% of them. The leading ten clones occupy around 4.8% of the sample.

The entry originates in a study of early T cells in non-severe SARS-CoV-2 infection (dated by TCRdb to 2020 to 2023). About the full investigation: Bulk RNA from unsorted whole blood was used for TCR sequencing, so alpha and beta chains could not be paired. Overall results and qualifications from the work: VDJdb matching was skewed toward anti-spike CD8 responses and likely underestimated virus-specific expansions by missing private and CD4 specificities.

Set within a cohort of healthcare workers in London, UK, this nested case-control study involved weekly PCR testing of nasopharyngeal swabs along with blood sampling. Between 23 and 31 March 2020, the week of the UK lockdown, healthcare workers were enrolled and then followed up weekly for as long as 16 weeks. V is reduced by 3 bases and J by 5 bases, leaving a spacing of 13 bases between them. Inclusive of the bounding cysteine and phenylalanine, the CDR3 is 14 residues long. The kept DNA is CDR3 alone, 42 bases in frame from the first base. Sequences SEHNR (CDR1) and FQNEAQ (CDR2) are obtained from the germline V gene (reference sequence).

The sample was whole blood, taken at baseline. The receptor was derived from an adult who was a healthcare worker with PCR-confirmed SARS-CoV-2 infection or an uninfected control (not recorded which). The rearrangement joined TRBV7-9 to TRBJ2-5, with no reliable assignment of the D segment. Read as DNA, the sequence is TGTGCCAGCAGCTTCGATTCCATCCTGGAGACCCAGTACTTC. It encodes CASSFDSILETQYF.